This TCR beta chain appears in the sequencing data of a study of prognosis after radiotherapy for stage I lung cancer. The sample holds many counts of this clonotype. This CDR3 has 15 residues. CDR1 and CDR2 (germline): SGHRS, YFSETQ. V was shortened by 0 bases and J by 4 bases, with 14 bases between the two germline ends. Amplification of the TCR beta CDR3 (from genomic DNA) was done by two-round multiplex PCR. Specific primers for each TRBV and TRBJ gene were what first-round PCR used. In the second PCR round, amplification relied on universal primers. TCRdb fed the multiplex PCR reads into MiXCR, producing one record per CDR3 protein. There are some 60,000 distinct CDR3 sequences in the sample; about 25% occur only once, and around 6.9% lies in the top ten.

V and J are TRBV5-1 and TRBJ2-7; D is possibly TRBD1 (5 bases). The origin of this receptor is a donor older than 45 with non-small cell lung cancer. The sample was PBMCs, taken before or after stereotactic body radiation therapy (not recorded which). For the CDR3, the DNA is TGCGCCAGCAGCTTGGGGCAGGGAAGTGCTTACGAGCAGTACTTC. Translated, it gives CASSLGQGSAYEQYF.